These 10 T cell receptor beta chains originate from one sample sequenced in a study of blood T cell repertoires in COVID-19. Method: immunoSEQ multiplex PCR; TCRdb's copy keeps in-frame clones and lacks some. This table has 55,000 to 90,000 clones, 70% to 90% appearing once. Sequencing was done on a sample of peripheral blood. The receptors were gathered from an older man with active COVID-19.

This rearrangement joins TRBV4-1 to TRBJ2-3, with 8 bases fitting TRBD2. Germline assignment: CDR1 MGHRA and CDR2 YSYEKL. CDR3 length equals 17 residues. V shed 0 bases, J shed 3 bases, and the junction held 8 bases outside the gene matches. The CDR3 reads CASSQEGSGSGTDTQYF. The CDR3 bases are TGCGCCAGCAGCCAAGAGGGGAGCGGGAGTGGTACAGATACGCAGTATTTT.

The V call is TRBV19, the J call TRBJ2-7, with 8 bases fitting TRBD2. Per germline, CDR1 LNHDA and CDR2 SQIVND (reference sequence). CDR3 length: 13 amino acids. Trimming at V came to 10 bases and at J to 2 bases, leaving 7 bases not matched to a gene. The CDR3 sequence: CATGGGPTYEQYF. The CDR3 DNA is TGTGCCACCGGCGGGGGGCCCACCTACGAGCAGTACTTC.

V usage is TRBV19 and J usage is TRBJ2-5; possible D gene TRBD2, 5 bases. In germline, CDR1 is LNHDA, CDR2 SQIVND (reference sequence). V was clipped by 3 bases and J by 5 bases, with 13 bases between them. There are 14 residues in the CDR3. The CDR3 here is CASSIGEGWETQYF. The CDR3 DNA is TGTGCCAGTAGTATTGGTGAGGGATGGGAGACCCAGTACTTC.

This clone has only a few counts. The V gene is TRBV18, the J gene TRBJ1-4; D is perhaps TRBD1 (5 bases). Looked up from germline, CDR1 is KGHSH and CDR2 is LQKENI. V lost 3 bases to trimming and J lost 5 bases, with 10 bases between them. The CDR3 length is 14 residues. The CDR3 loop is CASSPARANEKLFF. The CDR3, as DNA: TGTGCCAGCTCACCGGCCAGGGCGAATGAAAAACTGTTTTTT.

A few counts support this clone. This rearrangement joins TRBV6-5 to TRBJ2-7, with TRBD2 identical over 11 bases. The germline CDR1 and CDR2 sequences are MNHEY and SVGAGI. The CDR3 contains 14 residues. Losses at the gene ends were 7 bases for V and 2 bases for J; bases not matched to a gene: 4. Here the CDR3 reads CASTSGRPPYEQYF. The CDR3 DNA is TGTGCCAGCACTAGCGGGAGGCCCCCCTACGAGCAGTACTTC.

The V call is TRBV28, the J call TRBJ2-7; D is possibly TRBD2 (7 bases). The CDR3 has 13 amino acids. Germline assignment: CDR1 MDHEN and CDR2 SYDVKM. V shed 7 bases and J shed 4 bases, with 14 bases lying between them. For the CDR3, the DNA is TGTGCCAGCACCTGGGGGGGCGGGTACGAGCAGTACTTC. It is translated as CASTWGGGYEQYF.

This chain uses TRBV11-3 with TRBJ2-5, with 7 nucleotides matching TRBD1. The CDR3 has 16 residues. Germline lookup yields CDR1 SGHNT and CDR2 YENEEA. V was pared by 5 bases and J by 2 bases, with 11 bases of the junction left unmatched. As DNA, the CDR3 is TGTGCCAGCAGCGTTAGCCTGGGGGACAGTCAAGAGACCCAGTACTTC. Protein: CASSVSLGDSQETQYF. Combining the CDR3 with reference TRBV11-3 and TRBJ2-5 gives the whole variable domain EAGVVQSPRYKIIEKKQPVAFWCNPISGHNTLYWYLQNLGQGPELLIRYENEEAVDDSQLPKDRFSAERLKGVDSTLKIQPAELGDSAVYLCASSVSLGDSQETQYFGPGTRLLVL.

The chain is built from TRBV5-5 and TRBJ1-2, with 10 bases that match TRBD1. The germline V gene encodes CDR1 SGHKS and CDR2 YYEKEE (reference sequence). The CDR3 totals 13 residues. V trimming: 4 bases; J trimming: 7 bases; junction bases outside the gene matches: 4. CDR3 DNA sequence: TGTGCCAGCAGCGACCGGGACAGGGGTGGCTACACCTTC. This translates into CASSDRDRGGYTF.

The CDR3 reads CASSLAGGTGHYEQYF. The DNA of the CDR3 is TGTGCCAGCAGCTTAGCGGGGGGGACAGGCCACTACGAGCAGTACTTC. The rearrangement joins TRBV7-8 to TRBJ2-7; perhaps TRBD1 as D (8 bases). The V gene lost 0 bases and the J gene lost 3 bases, with 15 bases spanning the gap. The V gene's germline CDR1 is SGHVS and CDR2 FQNEAQ. The CDR3 totals 16 residues.

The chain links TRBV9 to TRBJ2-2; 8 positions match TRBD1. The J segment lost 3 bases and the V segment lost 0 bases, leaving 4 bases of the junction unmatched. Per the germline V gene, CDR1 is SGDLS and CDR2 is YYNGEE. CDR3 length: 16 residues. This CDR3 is CASSVGQGPDTGELFF. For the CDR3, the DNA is TGTGCCAGCAGCGTAGGACAGGGGCCGGACACCGGGGAGCTGTTTTTT.